This T cell receptor (beta chain) appears in the sequencing data of a study of T cell responses to AZD1222 COVID-19 vaccine. CDR1 is MDHEN, CDR2 SYDVKM, per germline. The CDR3 totals 14 residues. With V trimmed by 6 bases and J by 8 bases, 9 bases remained unmatched. Assay used: immunoSEQ multiplex PCR; TCRdb lists only in-frame clones, some missing. The repertoire includes fewer than 120,000 clones, about 81% of them detected once, and less than 5% sits in the top ten. The specimen comprised peripheral blood, sampled on day 0 of AZD1222 vaccination. The V call is TRBV28, the J call TRBJ1-4, with TRBD1 matching 7 bases. The TCR originated in an adult in good health. The CDR3 bases are TGTGCCAGCAGGCCCGACAGGGCGTGGGAAAAACTGTTTTTT. Translation: CASRPDRAWEKLFF.